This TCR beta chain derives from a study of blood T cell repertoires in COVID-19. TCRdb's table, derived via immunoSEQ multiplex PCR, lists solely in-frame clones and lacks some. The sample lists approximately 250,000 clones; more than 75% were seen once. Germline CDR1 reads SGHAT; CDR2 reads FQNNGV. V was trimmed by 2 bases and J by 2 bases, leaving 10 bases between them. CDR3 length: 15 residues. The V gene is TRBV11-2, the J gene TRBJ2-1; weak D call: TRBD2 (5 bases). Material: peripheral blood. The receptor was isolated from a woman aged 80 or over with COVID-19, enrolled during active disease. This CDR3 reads CASSLRETAYNEQFF. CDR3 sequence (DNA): TGTGCCAGCAGCTTAAGGGAGACTGCCTACAATGAGCAGTTCTTC.